The clone carrying this T cell receptor beta chain came up many times. Antigen unknown. Little can be read into the size of this beta chain, an off-target read in a library designed for alpha chains. These data belong to a study of spatial heterogeneity in lung cancer. Points from the study as a whole: Within tumors, counts of expanded alpha and beta TCRs tracked tumor mutation counts.

TCRdb independently ran MiXCR on the 5' RACE reads; one entry per CDR3 protein. The data show roughly 17,000 distinct CDR3 sequences, 6.2% seen once. The time point: sample taken at primary tumor resection. Researchers sequenced whole RNA taken from tumor, nontumor lung or frozen PBMC without sorting. Looked up from germline, CDR1 is SQVTM and CDR2 is ANQGSEA. This CDR3 region has 12 residues. The chain couples TRBV29-1 to TRBJ2-1; TRBD1 agrees at 9 bases. This sequence was found in a male donor with early-stage non-small cell lung cancer. The source was lung tumor tissue, collected at surgery. The CDR3 spells CAGQGSYNEQFF. CDR3 DNA sequence: TGCGCCGGACAGGGGTCCTACAATGAGCAGTTCTTC.